This TCR beta chain was sequenced in a study of blood T cells in healthy people across ages. Whole-study results and caveats: Any conclusive comparison of naive versus antigen-experienced cells was prevented by using unsorted PBMCs.

The donors, all healthy, were Caucasians living in Russia, aged roughly 6 to 95. Isolation yielded PBMCs, at least 6 million per sample, in every case. Comments on this clonotype: Its antigen remains unknown.

It was with a sample-barcoded 5' primer and a J-beta primer mix that a second PCR of roughly 7 to 12 cycles was run. TCRdb used MiXCR to reprocess the 5' RACE reads, holding one entry per CDR3 protein. In the table there are around 1.5 million distinct CDR3 sequences, about 32% of which are singletons. The source is a woman in her twenties or thirties in good health. Sequencing was performed on blood.

The CDR3 spells CASSLKPTPTYNTGELFF. In DNA form, the CDR3 reads TGTGCCAGCAGCTTAAAGCCTACGCCTACCTATAACACCGGGGAGCTGTTTTTT. The chain joins TRBV7-9 to TRBJ2-2, with no clear D. The CDR3 is made up of 18 amino acids. Germline loops: CDR1 SEHNR, CDR2 FQNEAQ (reference sequence). Trimming left V 2 bases short and J 2 bases short, with 18 bases between. The whole variable domain, remainder taken from reference TRBV7-9 and TRBJ2-2, is DTGVSQNPRHKITKRGQNVTFRCDPISEHNRLYWYRQTLGQGPEFLTYFQNEAQLEKSRLLSDRFSAERPKGSFSTLEIQRTEQGDSAMYLCASSLKPTPTYNTGELFFGEGSRLTVL.